This passage covers 5 T cell receptor beta chains from one sample sequenced in a study of cytomegalovirus exposure and HLA in healthy donors. Primers: 60 Vbeta forward and 13 Jbeta reverse. TCRdb keeps only in-frame clones here, not all; method: immunoSEQ multiplex PCR. The sample carries fewer than 200,000 clones, approximately 80% recorded once. The sample comprised PBMCs. These receptors originate from a man aged 35 to 55 in good health and CMV-seronegative.

This clone came up a few times. The chain employs TRBV6-5 and TRBJ1-2; no clear D gene. The CDR3 length is 14 residues. V was cut by 2 bases and J by 4 bases, with 11 bases left in between. The germline gives CDR1 MNHEY, CDR2 SVGAGI. CDR3 in amino acids: CASSYRELGYGYTF. In DNA form, the CDR3 reads TGTGCCAGCAGTTACCGGGAATTAGGCTATGGCTACACCTTC.

This clone has more than one count but fewer than ten. The CDR3 DNA reads as TGTGCCAGCAGCCGAGGGGCGGTACAGGGACCGAACACTGAAGCTTTCTTT. Translated: CASSRGAVQGPNTEAFF. This chain uses TRBV9 with TRBJ1-1, with D possibly matching TRBD1 (6 bases). Deletions cut 4 bases from V and 1 base from J, with 20 bases between. The CDR3 has 17 amino acids. Germline V gives CDR1 SGDLS, CDR2 YYNGEE.

The V gene is TRBV18, the J gene TRBJ1-4; 11 bases fit TRBD1. The germline V gene encodes CDR1 KGHSH and CDR2 LQKENI. V was clipped by 8 bases and J by 7 bases; unmatched bases: 3. CDR3 size: 13 residues. CDR3 region: CASAGTGGEKLFF. CDR3 sequence (DNA): TGTGCCAGCGCCGGGACAGGGGGTGAAAAACTGTTTTTT.

This clone has only a few counts. This chain joins TRBV27 and TRBJ2-2, with TRBD1 matching over 7 bases. Germline V gene sequence: CDR1 MNHEY, CDR2 SMNVEV (reference sequence). V shed 5 bases and J 6 bases; nucleotides not matched to a gene: 6. The CDR3 is 14 residues long. The CDR3 protein is CASSTTQGAGELFF. In DNA form, the CDR3 reads TGTGCCAGCAGTACCACTCAGGGGGCCGGGGAGCTGTTTTTT.

The V and J genes are TRBV9 and TRBJ2-2, with D maybe TRBD1 (6 bases). This CDR3 is 14 amino acids long. V was cut by 0 bases and J by 7 bases, with 10 bases left in between. Germline CDR1 reads SGDLS; CDR2 reads YYNGEE. The CDR3 DNA reads TGTGCCAGCAGCGTAGGGGGGCGGGTCGGGGAGCTGTTTTTT. This encodes CASSVGGRVGELFF.